A selection of T cell receptor beta chains follows, all from one sample in a study of shared clonotypes between healthy human individuals. Profiled with immunoSEQ multiplex PCR; TCRdb holds only in-frame clones, not every one. Altogether some 900,000 clones are present, 76% being singletons, with the ten largest covering about 1.5%. The sample consisted of memory CD4+ T cells sorted from blood. All receptors derive from a man between 18 and 29 years old in good health. The CDR3 runs from the conserved cysteine through the conserved F or W. A D gene is named only where the DNA matches it firmly. A clone size is listed for some rows: how often the clone was seen (once, few, many), or a class if it is expanded.

len | abundance | j_gene | d_gene | v_gene | CDR3nt | CDR3aa
15 | - | TRBJ2-7 | - | TRBV9 | TGTGCCAGCAGCGTAGCTGGGGATGCATCCTACGAGCAGTACTTC | CASSVAGDASYEQYF
15 | - | TRBJ2-2 | TRBD1 | TRBV4-1 | TGCGCCAGCAGCCAAGCGGACAGGGATGTCGGGGAGCTGTTTTTT | CASSQADRDVGELFF
14 | - | TRBJ1-1 | TRBD1 | TRBV6-1 | TGTGCCAGCAGTACGGACAGGGGTGACACTGAAGCTTTCTTT | CASSTDRGDTEAFF
14 | - | TRBJ1-6 | - | TRBV10-2 | TGCGCCAGTTCGGAACAGGGCCCAAATTCACCCCTCCACTTT | CASSEQGPNSPLHF
12 | - | TRBJ1-2 | - | TRBV29-1 | TGCAGCGCCACGCTAACCTCGCATGGCTACACCTTC | CSATLTSHGYTF
16 | - | TRBJ2-1 | - | TRBV6-4 | TGTGCCAGCAGTGACGAAGGAGGGGTGCAAGAAGGTGAGCAGTTCTTC | CASSDEGGVQEGEQFF
13 | few | TRBJ1-5 | - | TRBV6-1 | TGTGCCAGCAGTGAATTGGTGGACCAGCCCCAGCATTTT | CASSELVDQPQHF
15 | - | TRBJ2-7 | TRBD2 | TRBV7-2 | TGTGCCAGCAGCTTAGGGGGACTAGCGGGGTACGAGCAGTACTTC | CASSLGGLAGYEQYF
15 | - | TRBJ1-1 | - | TRBV30 | TGTGCCTGGAGTGTAGCGGGGGGGATGAACACTGAAGCTTTCTTT | CAWSVAGGMNTEAFF
17 | - | TRBJ2-5 | TRBD1 | TRBV18 | TGTGCCAGCTCACCACTTCGCTCCGGGACAGCGAAAGAGACCCAGTACTTC | CASSPLRSGTAKETQYF
14 | many | TRBJ2-6 | TRBD1 | TRBV5-1 | TGCGCCAGCAGCGACAGGGGTGGGGCCAACGTCCTGACTTTC | CASSDRGGANVLTF
13 | - | TRBJ2-5 | TRBD2 | TRBV4-1 | TGCGCCAGCAGCCTCGGACTAGCGGAGACCCAGTACTTC | CASSLGLAETQYF
13 | - | TRBJ1-6 | - | TRBV2 | TGTGCCAGCAGTGAAGTCCGAAATTCACCCCTCCACTTT | CASSEVRNSPLHF
15 | - | TRBJ2-7 | - | TRBV4-3 | TGCGCCAGCAGCAAAGCCCCCCAAGAGATCTACGAGCAGTACTTC | CASSKAPQEIYEQYF
17 | once | TRBJ1-4 | - | TRBV27 | TGTGCCAGCAGTTGGACGAGGCGCGGAGGAACTAATGAAAAACTGTTTTTT | CASSWTRRGGTNEKLFF
16 | - | TRBJ2-2 | - | TRBV9 | TGTGCCAGCAGCGTAGGAGGGCAGGCGAACACCGGGGAGCTGTTTTTT | CASSVGGQANTGELFF
14 | once | TRBJ2-5 | TRBD2 | TRBV11-2 | TGTGCCAGCAGCCCCCCTAGCGGGGTTGAGACCCAGTACTTC | CASSPPSGVETQYF
13 | - | TRBJ1-6 | TRBD1 | TRBV5-1 | TGCGCCAGCAGCTTGGGACAGGGAAAACCCCTCCACTTT | CASSLGQGKPLHF
16 | once | TRBJ1-5 | TRBD1 | TRBV27 | TGTGCCAGCAGAGCCCGGGACAGGGGCGGCAATCAGCCCCAGCATTTT | CASRARDRGGNQPQHF
15 | - | TRBJ2-7 | TRBD2 | TRBV7-9 | TGTGCCAGCAGCCGCACCCTAGCGGGAGGGCTCGAGCAGTACTTC | CASSRTLAGGLEQYF
13 | once | TRBJ2-3 | - | TRBV30 | TGTGCCTGGAGTGTACAAGGAGCAGATACGCAGTATTTT | CAWSVQGADTQYF
14 | - | TRBJ2-1 | - | TRBV7-9 | TGTGCCAGCAGCTTAACTAGCAGTTACAATGAGCAGTTCTTC | CASSLTSSYNEQFF
14 | many | TRBJ2-5 | - | TRBV7-2 | TGTGCCAGCAGCTTAAATCAGGGTGGGGAGACCCAGTACTTC | CASSLNQGGETQYF
14 | - | TRBJ2-4 | - | TRBV18 | TGTGCCAGCTCCGAACAGGAGAACAAAAACATTCAGTACTTC | CASSEQENKNIQYF
13 | - | TRBJ1-2 | - | TRBV7-2 | TGTGCCAGCAGCTTAGGCCCCCGGAGGGCCTACACCTTC | CASSLGPRRAYTF
15 | - | TRBJ2-2 | TRBD1 | TRBV10-2 | TGCGCCAGCAGTGACCGACAGGGGGTCACCGGGGAGCTGTTTTTT | CASSDRQGVTGELFF
14 | - | TRBJ1-1 | - | TRBV19 | TGTGCCAGTAGTATTTATGAGGGGAACACTGAAGCTTTCTTT | CASSIYEGNTEAFF
14 | - | TRBJ2-3 | - | TRBV10-1 | TGCGCCAGCAGTGGGGGGCGTATATCAGATACGCAGTATTTT | CASSGGRISDTQYF
13 | - | TRBJ2-5 | TRBD1 | TRBV10-3 | TGTGCCATCAGCAAACAGGGGGGAGAGACCCAGTACTTC | CAISKQGGETQYF
16 | - | TRBJ2-2 | TRBD1 | TRBV9 | TGTGCCAGCAGCCCCTCCGGGACAGGGGTTACCGGGGAGCTGTTTTTT | CASSPSGTGVTGELFF
15 | - | TRBJ1-1 | - | TRBV2 | TGTGCCAGCAGTGAATGGGTTGCAGCTAACACTGAAGCTTTCTTT | CASSEWVAANTEAFF
13 | - | TRBJ2-7 | - | TRBV7-2 | TGTGCCAGCAGCCAACCCGTAGCCTACGAGCAGTACTTC | CASSQPVAYEQYF
15 | - | TRBJ2-3 | - | TRBV27 | TGTGCCAGCAGTTGGGACTTGCTTAGCACAGATACGCAGTATTTT | CASSWDLLSTDTQYF
14 | once | TRBJ1-3 | - | TRBV2 | TGTGCCAGCAGGCTCGGGGTATCTGGAAACACCATATATTTT | CASRLGVSGNTIYF
15 | - | TRBJ1-4 | - | TRBV28 | TGTGCCAGCAGCATCAGGATTGCAACTAATGAAAAACTGTTTTTT | CASSIRIATNEKLFF
15 | - | TRBJ2-7 | - | TRBV7-6 | TGTGCCAGCAGCTTAGGGGAGGCAGGGGGCTACGAGCAGTACTTC | CASSLGEAGGYEQYF
12 | - | TRBJ2-7 | - | TRBV7-6 | TGTGCCAGCAGCTTATCCCGCGGCGAGCAGTACTTC | CASSLSRGEQYF
15 | many | TRBJ2-7 | TRBD1 | TRBV6-5 | TGTGCCAGCAGTTCGCCGGGACAGAAGGTCTACGAGCAGTACTTC | CASSSPGQKVYEQYF
16 | - | TRBJ1-2 | - | TRBV5-1 | TGCGCCAGCAGCTTGGAGGTTAAGTCGGGCAGCTATGGCTACACCTTC | CASSLEVKSGSYGYTF
14 | - | TRBJ2-7 | - | TRBV27 | TGTGCCAGCAGTCGATTACAGGGTTCCTACGAGCAGTACTTC | CASSRLQGSYEQYF
12 | once | TRBJ1-4 | TRBD1 | TRBV10-3 | TGTGCCACCGGACAGGGACGCGAAAAACTGTTTTTT | CATGQGREKLFF
14 | - | TRBJ1-4 | - | TRBV2 | TGTGCCAGCAGTGAACGGGGTTTTAATGAAAAACTGTTTTTT | CASSERGFNEKLFF
13 | - | TRBJ2-3 | - | TRBV10-1 | TGCGCCAGCAGTGATGGCGGTCCCGGATCGCAGTATTTT | CASSDGGPGSQYF
13 | few | TRBJ2-7 | - | TRBV30 | TGTGCCTGGAATCGGGGGACGTCCTACGAGCAGTACTTC | CAWNRGTSYEQYF
19 | once | TRBJ2-1 | TRBD2 | TRBV29-1 | TGCAGCGTTTCCACACCCGGGACAACTAGCGGGAGGGCCTACAATGAGCAGTTCTTC | CSVSTPGTTSGRAYNEQFF
14 | - | TRBJ2-1 | - | TRBV10-3 | TGTGCCATCAGTGATCAGGGGCCGGGCAATGAGCAGTTCTTC | CAISDQGPGNEQFF
14 | once | TRBJ2-7 | TRBD1 | TRBV2 | TGTGCCAGCCTCTCCGGGACAGGGGCCCACGAGCAGTACTTC | CASLSGTGAHEQYF
14 | - | TRBJ2-5 | - | TRBV10-3 | TGTGCCATCAGTGACCAGGGGGGCCAAGAGACCCAGTACTTC | CAISDQGGQETQYF
11 | few | TRBJ2-5 | - | TRBV19 | TGTGCCAGTAGTATCCGTACGACCCAGTACTTC | CASSIRTTQYF
14 | - | TRBJ1-5 | - | TRBV28 | TGTGCCAGCAGTTTATACAGCTTCAATCAGCCCCAGCATTTT | CASSLYSFNQPQHF
17 | - | TRBJ2-1 | TRBD1 | TRBV27 | TGTGCCAGCAGACGACAGGGGACAACCCTCTCCTACAATGAGCAGTTCTTC | CASRRQGTTLSYNEQFF
15 | - | TRBJ2-2 | TRBD1 | TRBV5-1 | TGCGCCAGCAGCTTCGGGACAGGCGGCACCGGGGAGCTGTTTTTT | CASSFGTGGTGELFF
15 | few | TRBJ2-2 | - | TRBV4-2 | TGTGCCAGCAGCCAAGATCATTCGGACACCGGGGAGCTGTTTTTT | CASSQDHSDTGELFF
15 | - | TRBJ1-1 | - | TRBV25-1 | TGTGCCAGCAGTGAATCGGCAGGGTTACACACTGAAGCTTTCTTT | CASSESAGLHTEAFF
20 | - | TRBJ2-6 | TRBD1 | TRBV4-3 | TGCGCCAGCAGCCAAGATGCCGGGACAGGGACCCTCTCTGGGGCCAACGTCCTGACTTTC | CASSQDAGTGTLSGANVLTF